This T cell receptor (beta chain) was profiled in a study of CD8 T cells in ankylosing spondylitis. Whole-study findings and limits: Characteristic, it appeared, of ankylosing spondylitis blood was a TCR beta motif of roughly 8 highly homologous variants. Earlier literature documents some of the motif variants in reactive arthritis synovial fluid and blood. Within matched ankylosing spondylitis synovial fluid, disease-linked clones were reportedly significantly enriched. Peripheral blood samples showed relatively rare disease-linked clones, and these clones were CD8+.

This clonotype occurred a few times. Its antigen is unidentified. Construction of TCR beta libraries was performed using quantitative 5'-RACE with molecular barcodes. Each CDR3 protein is one row after TCRdb ran MiXCR on the 5' RACE reads. Here the sample spans over 400,000 distinct CDR3 sequences, 20% to 30% being singletons. Trimming shortened V by 1 base and J by 2 bases, and 11 bases separated the two germline ends. The CDR3 has 15 residues. In germline, CDR1 is SGHRS, CDR2 YFSETQ. Specimen: blood, either unsorted or a sorted T cell fraction (not recorded which). The genes are TRBV5-1 and TRBJ2-3; no reliable D call. This receptor was identified in a male donor with ankylosing spondylitis. CDR3 in DNA: TGCGCCAGCAGCTTGCGAGGACCCGACACAGATACGCAGTATTTT. Translating it yields CASSLRGPDTDTQYF.